This TCR beta chain originates from a study of low-dose radiotherapy and immunotherapy resistance in tumors. Study-wide context: The authors gave intravenous cyclophosphamide 200 mg/m2 every two weeks, one day before radiation and immunotherapy. Oral aspirin 300 mg was taken by patients daily for four cycles from cycle 1 day 1.

TRAV and TRBV primers primed cDNA for both TCRalpha and TCRbeta. TCRs underwent around 20 PCR cycles of amplification with a constant-region primer and V-primer adapter. TCRdb reanalysed the reads using MiXCR and keeps one entry per CDR3 protein. The repertoire has 40,000 or so distinct CDR3 sequences, less than 30% of them found once; the top ten carry around 9.1%. CDR3 length equals 14 residues. From germline, CDR1 is SGHRS and CDR2 YFSETQ. Note on this clonotype: A far more abundant clone sits one base away, making this likely a read error.

Specified time point: after trial treatment. Stated treatment: LDRT plus nivolumab, ipilimumab, low-dose cyclophosphamide and aspirin (RACIN trial). Each donor was administered nivolumab, ipilimumab, aspirin, low-dose cyclophosphamide and low-dose radiotherapy. The chain recombines TRBV5-1 with TRBJ1-1, with 7 bases aligning to TRBD1. The sequence derives from a male donor with prostate cancer. The specimen comprised PBMCs, sampled after low-dose radiotherapy plus immunotherapy. The CDR3 region has the DNA TGTGCCAGCGGCTTCAGACAGGGACGCACTGAAGCTTTCTTT. Translated, it gives CASGFRQGRTEAFF.